This is a list of T cell receptor beta chains from one sample in a study of CD8+ T cells in alopecia areata. Assay used: immunoSEQ multiplex PCR; TCRdb lists only in-frame clones, some missing. This table holds roughly 180,000 clones, approximately 50% found once. The sequencing here drew on CD8+ T cells sorted from blood, taken around week 53, from a patient treated with tofacitinib. These receptors all stem from a human donor with alopecia areata. CDR3s include the opening cysteine and the closing phenylalanine or tryptophan. D genes are given only for firm matches. Clone size appears in some rows only: once, few, many, or a class for an expanded clone.

j_call,v_call,clone_size,cdr3_length,d_call,cdr3_aa,cdr3_nt
TRBJ2-1,TRBV5-4,few,13,TRBD1,CASSSGTVNEQFF,TGTGCCAGCAGCTCTGGGACAGTTAATGAGCAGTTCTTC
TRBJ2-2,TRBV19,NA,14,NA,CASSKPGDTGELFF,TGTGCCAGTAGTAAGCCGGGGGACACCGGGGAGCTGTTTTTT
TRBJ2-1,TRBV5-1,NA,14,TRBD1,CASSRDRQYNEQFF,TGCGCCAGCAGTCGGGACAGGCAATACAATGAGCAGTTCTTC
TRBJ1-2,TRBV5-1,few,14,TRBD1,CASRDRAGIYGYTF,TGCGCCAGCAGAGACAGGGCAGGGATTTATGGCTACACCTTC
TRBJ2-7,TRBV13,NA,13,NA,CASSSGRGYEQYF,TGTGCCAGCAGCTCGGGTCGGGGCTACGAGCAGTACTTC
TRBJ2-7,TRBV7-9,few,12,NA,CASSHSLYEQYF,TGTGCCAGCAGCCATTCCCTCTACGAGCAGTACTTC
TRBJ2-5,TRBV12-5,NA,15,TRBD1,CASGPGTGGRETQYF,TGTGCTAGTGGTCCCGGGACAGGGGGGAGAGAGACCCAGTACTTC
TRBJ1-1,TRBV4-3,NA,16,TRBD1,CASSQGGTGGYTEAFF,TGCGCCAGCAGCCAAGGGGGGACAGGGGGGTACACTGAAGCTTTCTTT
TRBJ1-5,TRBV7-8,NA,12,NA,CASTKGDQPQHF,TGTGCCAGCACCAAAGGGGATCAGCCCCAGCATTTT
TRBJ2-1,TRBV7-8,NA,20,NA,CASSLGAGQYLPSGPNEQFF,TGTGCCAGCAGCTTAGGGGCGGGACAGTATTTGCCCTCGGGCCCCAATGAGCAGTTCTTC
TRBJ2-7,TRBV29-1,few,16,NA,CSVEGLADRSTYEQYF,TGCAGCGTTGAAGGTCTGGCGGATCGATCTACCTACGAGCAGTACTTC
TRBJ2-7,TRBV29-1,few,12,NA,CSVLHQTYEQYF,TGCAGCGTTCTCCACCAGACCTACGAGCAGTACTTC
TRBJ2-3,TRBV19,NA,14,NA,CASSAYISTDTQYF,TGTGCCAGTAGTGCGTACATTAGCACAGATACGCAGTATTTT
TRBJ2-1,TRBV5-1,few,14,NA,CASSSARYRNEQFF,TGCGCCAGCAGCTCGGCCAGGTATAGGAATGAGCAGTTCTTC
TRBJ1-4,TRBV5-4,few,13,NA,CASSRSTNEKLFF,TGCGCCAGCAGCCGGTCAACTAATGAAAAACTGTTTTTT
TRBJ2-1,TRBV29-1,few,11,NA,CSADSIDEQFF,TGCAGCGCTGACAGTATAGATGAGCAGTTCTTC
TRBJ2-5,TRBV5-6,NA,16,TRBD2,CASSQDLAGGKETQYF,TGTGCCAGCAGCCAAGACCTAGCGGGGGGGAAAGAGACCCAGTACTTC
TRBJ1-1,TRBV6-5,NA,12,NA,CASSYSLGEAFF,TGTGCCAGCAGTTACTCGCTGGGTGAAGCTTTCTTT
TRBJ2-1,TRBV29-1,NA,15,TRBD2,CSVEDGRGGPNEQFF,TGCAGCGTTGAAGACGGGCGGGGGGGCCCAAATGAGCAGTTCTTC
TRBJ1-1,TRBV6-5,NA,13,NA,CASSYGGYTEAFF,TGTGCCAGCAGTTACGGGGGTTACACTGAAGCTTTCTTT
TRBJ1-3,TRBV7-2,NA,15,NA,CASSLALSSGNTIYF,TGTGCCAGCAGCTTAGCTCTCAGCTCTGGAAACACCATATATTTT
TRBJ2-3,TRBV5-6,NA,14,TRBD1,CASSTGQGADTQYF,TGTGCCAGCAGCACGGGACAGGGGGCAGATACGCAGTATTTT
TRBJ2-1,TRBV29-1,few,14,NA,CSPRRGSSYNEQFF,TGCAGCCCTCGAAGAGGGAGCTCCTACAATGAGCAGTTCTTC
TRBJ2-1,TRBV18,once,13,TRBD1,CASSPGQGNEQFF,TGTGCCAGCTCACCTGGACAGGGCAATGAGCAGTTCTTC
TRBJ2-7,TRBV15,NA,14,NA,CATSRDLRPYEQYF,TGTGCCACCAGTAGGGACCTCAGGCCCTACGAGCAGTACTTC
TRBJ1-1,TRBV9,once,17,TRBD1,CASTPSGQPSMNTEAFF,TGTGCCAGCACCCCATCGGGACAGCCTTCCATGAACACTGAAGCTTTCTTT
TRBJ2-1,TRBV7-8,few,11,TRBD2,CAAGDYNEQFF,TGTGCCGCGGGAGATTACAATGAGCAGTTCTTC
TRBJ1-3,TRBV28,many,11,NA,CASTPGNTIYF,TGTGCCAGCACCCCTGGAAACACCATATATTTT
TRBJ2-7,TRBV7-9,NA,18,NA,CASSLGKGRGASSYEQYF,TGTGCCAGCAGCCTCGGGAAGGGACGAGGAGCGAGCTCCTACGAGCAGTACTTC
TRBJ2-7,TRBV5-1,NA,13,NA,CASSLDRPYEQYF,TGCGCCAGCAGCTTAGACAGGCCCTACGAGCAGTACTTC
TRBJ2-7,TRBV27,NA,13,NA,CASSLGSSIEQYF,TGTGCCAGCAGTTTAGGCAGTTCGATCGAGCAGTACTTC
TRBJ2-3,TRBV29-1,few,14,NA,CSVGFGSSTDTQYF,TGCAGCGTTGGATTCGGATCTAGCACAGATACGCAGTATTTT
TRBJ2-7,TRBV7-2,NA,17,TRBD2,CASSLVRFTSGDDEQYF,TGTGCCAGCAGCTTAGTTCGTTTTACTAGCGGGGACGACGAGCAGTACTTC
TRBJ2-3,TRBV7-9,NA,15,NA,CASNHVGSSTDTQYF,TGTGCCAGCAATCACGTCGGGTCTAGCACAGATACGCAGTATTTT
TRBJ2-7,TRBV9,few,15,TRBD1,CASSAGDSNLYEQYF,TGTGCCAGCAGCGCCGGGGACAGTAACCTTTACGAGCAGTACTTC
TRBJ1-5,TRBV30,NA,13,NA,CAWSDDAGQPQHF,TGTGCCTGGAGTGATGATGCGGGGCAGCCCCAGCATTTT
TRBJ2-7,TRBV15,few,12,NA,CATSRGSYEQYF,TGTGCCACCAGCAGAGGGTCCTACGAGCAGTACTTC
TRBJ2-4,TRBV5-6,few,12,NA,CASSFQGDIQYF,TGTGCCAGCAGCTTTCAGGGTGACATTCAGTACTTC
TRBJ2-3,TRBV11-2,NA,14,NA,CASSPWPSTDTQYF,TGTGCCAGCAGCCCATGGCCTAGCACAGATACGCAGTATTTT
TRBJ1-2,TRBV27,NA,14,NA,CASSPGGTGYGYTF,TGTGCCAGCAGTCCTGGGGGAACCGGCTATGGCTACACCTTC
TRBJ1-1,TRBV6-5,once,12,NA,CASSNWGSEAFF,TGTGCCAGCAGCAACTGGGGTTCTGAAGCTTTCTTT
TRBJ1-2,TRBV30,NA,15,NA,CAWSGQGLSARGYTF,TGTGCCTGGAGTGGCCAGGGTTTGTCGGCTCGGGGCTACACCTTC
TRBJ2-3,TRBV30,NA,15,NA,CAWSVGLGGTDTQYF,TGTGCCTGGAGTGTAGGGCTTGGCGGCACAGATACGCAGTATTTT
TRBJ1-2,TRBV29-1,NA,16,NA,CSVEDGEGRANYGYTF,TGCAGCGTTGAAGATGGGGAGGGGAGAGCTAACTATGGCTACACCTTC
TRBJ2-3,TRBV11-2,NA,15,NA,CASSYQPRGTDTQYF,TGTGCCAGCAGCTACCAACCCCGGGGCACAGATACGCAGTATTTT
TRBJ1-4,TRBV2,few,13,NA,CASSGGFGEKLFF,TGTGCCAGCTCGGGGGGATTCGGTGAAAAACTGTTTTTT
TRBJ1-2,TRBV6-5,NA,16,NA,CASSYSAPWGAHGYTF,TGTGCCAGCAGTTACTCGGCGCCGTGGGGGGCGCATGGCTACACCTTC
TRBJ1-1,TRBV5-4,NA,14,NA,CASSSRARGTEAFF,TGTGCCAGCAGCAGCAGGGCCAGAGGGACTGAAGCTTTCTTT
TRBJ2-2,TRBV5-8,few,16,TRBD2,CASSFGTSVDTGELFF,TGTGCCAGCAGCTTTGGGACTAGCGTAGACACCGGGGAGCTGTTTTTT
TRBJ1-1,TRBV6-1,NA,14,NA,CASRSEGTGTEAFF,TGTGCCAGCAGAAGCGAGGGGACGGGCACTGAAGCTTTCTTT
TRBJ1-1,TRBV30,NA,15,NA,CAWSIRARGTTEAFF,TGTGCCTGGAGCATCAGGGCGAGGGGGACAACTGAAGCTTTCTTT
TRBJ1-2,TRBV27,NA,14,TRBD1,CASSQGQGVYGYTF,TGTGCCAGCAGTCAGGGACAGGGAGTCTATGGCTACACCTTC
TRBJ1-5,TRBV5-6,NA,14,NA,CASSLAKTNQPQHF,TGTGCCAGCAGCTTGGCCAAGACCAATCAGCCCCAGCATTTT
TRBJ2-7,TRBV7-2,NA,15,TRBD2,CASSLSRGDRYEQYF,TGTGCCAGCAGCTTATCTCGGGGGGACCGATACGAGCAGTACTTC